This T cell receptor (beta chain) emerged from a study of blood T cell repertoires in COVID-19. Measured with immunoSEQ multiplex PCR; TCRdb has only the in-frame clones, and not every one. The table lists approximately 290,000 clones, nearly 90% of them singletons. This clonotype was obtained from a woman aged 18-35 years with acute COVID-19. Sequenced sample: PBMCs or T cells enriched from blood (not recorded which).

CDR3 DNA sequence: TGTGCCAGTAGTATTGGTACAGGTTCACCCTACGAGCAGTACTTC. As protein: CASSIGTGSPYEQYF. V gene TRBV19 combines with J gene TRBJ2-7; TRBD1 is a possible D gene (5 bases). Trimming cost V 3 bases and J 2 bases, with 14 bases left between them. CDR1 LNHDA and CDR2 SQIVND come from the germline V gene (reference sequence). The CDR3 spans 15 residues.